Sequencing of this TCR beta chain was carried out in a study of metastatic and nonmetastatic thyroid tumors. Overall study context: Thyroid patients, malignant and benign, had repertoires compared across blood and tumor or nodule tissue.

The CDR3 length is 16 residues. The J segment lost 3 bases and the V segment lost 4 bases, leaving 9 bases of the junction unmatched. TCRdb reprocessed the PCR reads using MiXCR. The sample carries around 30,000 clones, roughly 15% recorded once. No treatment had been given to any patient before thyroid surgery. V is TRBV12-3 or TRBV12-4 and J is TRBJ2-7; 10 positions agree with TRBD2. The clonotype originates from a female donor with papillary thyroid cancer or a benign thyroid nodule (not recorded which). Some clones in this sample may be carry-over from other donors' samples. Material for sequencing was blood. CDR3: CASSSQNRLAGYEQYF. The CDR3 nucleotides are TGTGCCAGCAGTTCACAAAACAGACTAGCGGGCTACGAGCAGTACTTC.